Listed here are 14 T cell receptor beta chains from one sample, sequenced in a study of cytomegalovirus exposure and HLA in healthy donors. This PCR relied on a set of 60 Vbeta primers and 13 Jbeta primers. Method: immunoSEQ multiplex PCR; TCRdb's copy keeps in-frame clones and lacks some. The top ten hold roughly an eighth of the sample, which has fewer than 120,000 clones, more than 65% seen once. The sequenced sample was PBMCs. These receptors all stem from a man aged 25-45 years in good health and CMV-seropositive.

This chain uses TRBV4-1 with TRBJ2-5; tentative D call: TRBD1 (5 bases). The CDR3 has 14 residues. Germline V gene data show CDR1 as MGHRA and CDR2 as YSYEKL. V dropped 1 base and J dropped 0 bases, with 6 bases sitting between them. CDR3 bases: TGCGCCAGCAGCCAAGTAGGGGACCAAGAGACCCAGTACTTC. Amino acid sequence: CASSQVGDQETQYF.

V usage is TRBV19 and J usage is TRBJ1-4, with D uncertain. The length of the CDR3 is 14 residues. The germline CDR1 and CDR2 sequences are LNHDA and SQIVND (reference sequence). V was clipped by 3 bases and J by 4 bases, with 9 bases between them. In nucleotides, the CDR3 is TGTGCCAGTAGTATCAGACACCTTAATGAAAAACTGTTTTTT. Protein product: CASSIRHLNEKLFF.

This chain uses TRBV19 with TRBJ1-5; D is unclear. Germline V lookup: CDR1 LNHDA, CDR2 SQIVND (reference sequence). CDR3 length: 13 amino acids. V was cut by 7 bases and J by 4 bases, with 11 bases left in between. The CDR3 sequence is CASTQVVNQPQHF. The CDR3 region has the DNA TGTGCCAGTACCCAGGTCGTTAATCAGCCCCAGCATTTT.

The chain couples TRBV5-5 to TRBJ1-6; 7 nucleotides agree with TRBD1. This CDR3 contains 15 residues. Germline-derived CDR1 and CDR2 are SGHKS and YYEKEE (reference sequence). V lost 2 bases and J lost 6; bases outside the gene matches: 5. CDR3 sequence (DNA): TGTGCCAGCAGCTTCACAGGGGACACTAATTCACCCCTCCACTTT. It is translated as CASSFTGDTNSPLHF.

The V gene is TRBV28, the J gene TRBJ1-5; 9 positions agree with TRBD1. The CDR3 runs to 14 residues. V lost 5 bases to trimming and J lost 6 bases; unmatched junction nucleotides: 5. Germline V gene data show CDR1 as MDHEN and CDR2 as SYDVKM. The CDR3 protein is CASSHRQGGQPQHF. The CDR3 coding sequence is TGTGCCAGCAGTCACCGACAGGGGGGTCAGCCCCAGCATTTT.

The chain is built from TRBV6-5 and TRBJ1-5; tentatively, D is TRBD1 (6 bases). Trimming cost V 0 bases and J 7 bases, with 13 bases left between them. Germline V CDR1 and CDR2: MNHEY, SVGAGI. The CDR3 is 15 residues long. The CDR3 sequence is CASSYSAAGDQPQHF. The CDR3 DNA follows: TGTGCCAGCAGTTACTCGGCGGCAGGGGACCAGCCCCAGCATTTT.

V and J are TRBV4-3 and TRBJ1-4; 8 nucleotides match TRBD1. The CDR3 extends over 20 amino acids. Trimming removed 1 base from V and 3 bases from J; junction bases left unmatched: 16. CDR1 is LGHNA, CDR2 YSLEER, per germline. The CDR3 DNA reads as TGCGCCAGCAGCCAAGTTTTGGGGACAGGCCGGTTTGCAGCTAATGAAAAACTGTTTTTT. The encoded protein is CASSQVLGTGRFAANEKLFF.

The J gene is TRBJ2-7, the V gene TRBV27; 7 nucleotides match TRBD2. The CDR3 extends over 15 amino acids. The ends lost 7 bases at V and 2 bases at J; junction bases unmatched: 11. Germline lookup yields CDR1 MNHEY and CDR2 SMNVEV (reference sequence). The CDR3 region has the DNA TGTGCCAGCAAGCCGGCGTTGGGGGGGGCCTACGAGCAGTACTTC. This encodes CASKPALGGAYEQYF.

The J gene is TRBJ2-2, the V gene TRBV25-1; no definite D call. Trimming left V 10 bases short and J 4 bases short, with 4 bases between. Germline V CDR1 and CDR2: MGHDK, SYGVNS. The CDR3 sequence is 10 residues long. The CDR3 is CATGTGELFF. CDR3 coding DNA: TGTGCCACAGGCACCGGGGAGCTGTTTTTT.

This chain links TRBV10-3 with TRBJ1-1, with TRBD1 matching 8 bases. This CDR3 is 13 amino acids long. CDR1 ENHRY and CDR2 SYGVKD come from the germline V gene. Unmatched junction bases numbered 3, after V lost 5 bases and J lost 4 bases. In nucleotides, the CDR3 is TGTGCCATCAGTTCCACAGGGGGCACTGAAGCTTTCTTT. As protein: CAISSTGGTEAFF.

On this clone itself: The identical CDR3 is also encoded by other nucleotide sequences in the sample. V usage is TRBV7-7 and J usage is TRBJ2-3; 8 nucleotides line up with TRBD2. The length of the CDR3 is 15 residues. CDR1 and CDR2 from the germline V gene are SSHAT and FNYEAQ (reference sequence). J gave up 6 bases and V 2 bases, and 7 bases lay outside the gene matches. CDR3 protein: CASSLNGGAGDTQYF. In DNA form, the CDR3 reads TGTGCCAGCAGCTTAAACGGGGGGGCAGGGGATACGCAGTATTTT. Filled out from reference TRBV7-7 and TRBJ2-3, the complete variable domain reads GAGVSQSPRYKVTKRGQDVTLRCDPISSHATLYWYQQALGQGPEFLTYFNYEAQPDKSGLPSDRFSAERPEGSISTLTIQRTEQRDSAMYRCASSLNGGAGDTQYFGPGTRLTVL.

CDR3 DNA sequence: TGCGCCAGCAGCCAAGACCCCAGCGGGGGGGCAGATACGCAGTATTTT. It is translated as CASSQDPSGGADTQYF. The chain has TRBV4-3 and TRBJ2-3; 10 positions agree with TRBD2. Germline loops: CDR1 LGHNA, CDR2 YSLEER. The CDR3 runs to 16 residues. V was pared by 0 bases and J by 4 bases, with 4 bases of the junction left unmatched.

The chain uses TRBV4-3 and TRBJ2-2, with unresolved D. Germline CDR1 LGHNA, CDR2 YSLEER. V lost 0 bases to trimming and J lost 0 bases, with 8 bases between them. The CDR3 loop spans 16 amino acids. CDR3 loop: CASSQDTVANTGELFF. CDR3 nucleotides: TGCGCCAGCAGCCAAGATACGGTGGCGAACACCGGGGAGCTGTTTTTT.

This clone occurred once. CDR3 protein: CASSQGGVTNEKLFF. CDR3 DNA: TGCGCCAGCAGCCAGGGAGGGGTAACTAATGAAAAACTGTTTTTT. V and J are TRBV5-1 and TRBJ1-4, with TRBD1 as a possible D gene (5 bases). The CDR3 loop spans 15 amino acids. Trimming shortened V by 4 bases and J by 1 base, and 11 bases separated the two germline ends. Germline V lookup: CDR1 SGHRS, CDR2 YFSETQ. Looking up the rest from reference TRBV5-1 and TRBJ1-4 gives the full variable domain: KAGVTQTPRYLIKTRGQQVTLSCSPISGHRSVSWYQQTPGQGLQFLFEYFSETQRNKGNFPGRFSGRQFSNSRSEMNVSTLELGDSALYLCASSQGGVTNEKLFFGSGTQLSVL.